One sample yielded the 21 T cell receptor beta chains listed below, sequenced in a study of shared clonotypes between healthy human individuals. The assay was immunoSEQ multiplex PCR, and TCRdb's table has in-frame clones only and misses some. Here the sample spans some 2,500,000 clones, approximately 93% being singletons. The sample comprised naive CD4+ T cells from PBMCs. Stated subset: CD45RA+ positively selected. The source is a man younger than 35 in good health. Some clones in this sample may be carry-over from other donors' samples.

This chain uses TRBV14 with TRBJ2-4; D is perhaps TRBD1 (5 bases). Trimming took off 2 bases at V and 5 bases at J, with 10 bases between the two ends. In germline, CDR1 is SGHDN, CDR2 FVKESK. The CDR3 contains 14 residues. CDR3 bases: TGTGCCAGCAGCCAACTAGGGGCCCAAAACATTCAGTACTTC. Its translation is CASSQLGAQNIQYF.

CDR3 region: CASSRERGETDTQYF. The DNA of the CDR3 is TGTGCCAGCAGCCGGGAGAGGGGGGAAACAGATACGCAGTATTTT. This rearrangement joins TRBV2 to TRBJ2-3; possibly TRBD1 or TRBD2 for D (6 bases each). CDR3 length: 15 amino acids. The V end was cut by 6 bases, the J end by 3 bases, with 16 bases between. Germline lookup yields CDR1 SNHLY and CDR2 FYNNEI.

DNA of the CDR3: TGTGCCAGTAGTGTGCTCAATCAGCCCCAGCATTTT. Its translation is CASSVLNQPQHF. The V and J genes are TRBV19 and TRBJ1-5; the D is unclear. This CDR3 region has 12 residues. V was trimmed by 5 bases and J by 3 bases, leaving 5 bases between them. The germline CDR1 and CDR2 sequences are LNHDA and SQIVND (reference sequence). The full variable domain, with the rest looked up from reference TRBV19 and TRBJ1-5, is DGGITQSPKYLFRKEGQNVTLSCEQNLNHDAMYWYRQDPGQGLRLIYYSQIVNDFQKGDIAEGYSVSREKKESFPLTVTSAQKNPTAFYLCASSVLNQPQHFGDGTRLSIL.

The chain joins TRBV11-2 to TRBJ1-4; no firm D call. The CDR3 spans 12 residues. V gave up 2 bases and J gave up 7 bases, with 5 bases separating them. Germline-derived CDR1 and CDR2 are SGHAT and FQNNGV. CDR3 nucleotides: TGTGCCAGCAGCTTACCGGCTGAAAAACTGTTTTTT. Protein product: CASSLPAEKLFF.

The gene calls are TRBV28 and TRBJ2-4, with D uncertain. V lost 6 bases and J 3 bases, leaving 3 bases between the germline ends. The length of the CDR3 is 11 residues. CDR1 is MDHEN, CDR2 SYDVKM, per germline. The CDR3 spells CASRRKNIQYF. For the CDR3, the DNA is TGTGCCAGCAGACGCAAAAACATTCAGTACTTC.

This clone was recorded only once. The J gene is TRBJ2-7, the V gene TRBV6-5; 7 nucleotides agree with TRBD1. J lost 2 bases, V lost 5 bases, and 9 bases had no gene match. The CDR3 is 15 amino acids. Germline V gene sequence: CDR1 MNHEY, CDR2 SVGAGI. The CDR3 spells CASSAPLQGAYEQYF. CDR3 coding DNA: TGTGCCAGCAGTGCCCCCTTGCAGGGGGCCTACGAGCAGTACTTC.

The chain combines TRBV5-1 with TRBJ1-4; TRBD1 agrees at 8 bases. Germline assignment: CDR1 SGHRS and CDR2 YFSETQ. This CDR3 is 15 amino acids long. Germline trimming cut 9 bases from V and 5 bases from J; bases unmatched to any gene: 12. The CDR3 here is CATSGQGGENEKLFF. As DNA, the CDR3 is TGCGCCACTAGTGGACAGGGCGGGGAGAATGAAAAACTGTTTTTT.

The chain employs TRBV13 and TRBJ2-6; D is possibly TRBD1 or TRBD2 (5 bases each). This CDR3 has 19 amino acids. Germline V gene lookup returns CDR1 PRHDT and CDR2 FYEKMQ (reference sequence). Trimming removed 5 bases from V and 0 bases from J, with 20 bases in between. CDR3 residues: CASSPSDSLRGSGANVLTF. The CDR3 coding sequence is TGTGCCAGCAGCCCCTCGGACTCCCTAAGGGGCTCTGGGGCCAACGTCCTGACTTTC.

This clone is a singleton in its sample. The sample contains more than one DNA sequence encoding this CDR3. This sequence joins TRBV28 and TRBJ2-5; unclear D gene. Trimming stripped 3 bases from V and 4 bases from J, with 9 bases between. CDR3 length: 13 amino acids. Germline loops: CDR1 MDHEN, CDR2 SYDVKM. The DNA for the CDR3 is TGTGCCAGCAGTTTTTTAGGGCGAGAGACCCAGTACTTC. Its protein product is CASSFLGRETQYF.

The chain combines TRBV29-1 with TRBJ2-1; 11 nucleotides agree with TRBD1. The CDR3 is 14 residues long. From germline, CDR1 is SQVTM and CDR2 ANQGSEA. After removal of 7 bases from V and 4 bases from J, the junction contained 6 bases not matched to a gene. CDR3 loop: CSAPGTGGYNEQFF. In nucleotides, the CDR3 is TGCAGCGCCCCCGGGACAGGGGGTTACAATGAGCAGTTCTTC.

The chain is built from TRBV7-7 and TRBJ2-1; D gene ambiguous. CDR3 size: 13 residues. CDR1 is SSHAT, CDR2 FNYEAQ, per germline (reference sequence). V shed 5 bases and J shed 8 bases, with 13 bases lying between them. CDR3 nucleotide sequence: TGTGCCAGCAGCACGGGCGCGTCCGATGAGCAGTTCTTC. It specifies CASSTGASDEQFF. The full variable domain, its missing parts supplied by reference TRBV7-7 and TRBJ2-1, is GAGVSQSPRYKVTKRGQDVTLRCDPISSHATLYWYQQALGQGPEFLTYFNYEAQPDKSGLPSDRFSAERPEGSISTLTIQRTEQRDSAMYRCASSTGASDEQFFGPGTRLTVL.

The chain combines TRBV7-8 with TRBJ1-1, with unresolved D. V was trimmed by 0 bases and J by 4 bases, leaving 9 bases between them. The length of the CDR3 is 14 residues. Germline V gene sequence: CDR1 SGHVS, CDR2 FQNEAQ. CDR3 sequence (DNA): TGTGCCAGCAGCTTAGCGCGTGTAAGCACTGAAGCTTTCTTT. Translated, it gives CASSLARVSTEAFF.

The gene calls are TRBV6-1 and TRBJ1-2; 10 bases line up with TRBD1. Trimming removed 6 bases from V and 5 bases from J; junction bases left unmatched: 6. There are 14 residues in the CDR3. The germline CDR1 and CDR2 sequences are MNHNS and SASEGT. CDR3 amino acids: CASRSRDRGYGYTF. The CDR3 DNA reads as TGTGCCAGCAGAAGCCGGGACAGGGGATATGGCTACACCTTC.

The CDR3 protein is CASSFGGAGELFF. The CDR3 bases are TGCGCCAGCAGCTTTGGGGGGGCCGGGGAGCTGTTTTTT. The V call is TRBV5-1, the J call TRBJ2-2; 7 bases are a match to TRBD2. With 2 bases clipped from V and 6 bases from J, the junction kept 1 base outside the gene matches. CDR1 is SGHRS, CDR2 YFSETQ, per germline. CDR3 length: 13 residues.

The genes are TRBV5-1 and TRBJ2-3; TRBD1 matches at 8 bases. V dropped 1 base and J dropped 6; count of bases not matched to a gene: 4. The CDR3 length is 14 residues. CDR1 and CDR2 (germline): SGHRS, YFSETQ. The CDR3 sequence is CASSLNRGEDTQYF. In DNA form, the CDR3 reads TGCGCCAGCAGCTTGAACAGGGGGGAGGATACGCAGTATTTT.

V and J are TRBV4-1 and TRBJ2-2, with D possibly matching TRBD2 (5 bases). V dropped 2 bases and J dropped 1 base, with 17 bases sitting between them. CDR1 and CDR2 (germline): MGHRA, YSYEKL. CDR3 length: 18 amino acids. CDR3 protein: CASSQKGWEYKNTGELFF. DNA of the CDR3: TGCGCCAGCAGCCAAAAAGGATGGGAGTACAAGAACACCGGGGAGCTGTTTTTT.

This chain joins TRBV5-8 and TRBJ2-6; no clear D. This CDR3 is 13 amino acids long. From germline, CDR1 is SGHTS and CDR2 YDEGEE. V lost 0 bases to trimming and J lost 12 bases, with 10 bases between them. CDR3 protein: CASSLGFASVLTF. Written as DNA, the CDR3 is TGTGCCAGCAGCTTGGGGTTCGCGTCCGTCCTGACTTTC.

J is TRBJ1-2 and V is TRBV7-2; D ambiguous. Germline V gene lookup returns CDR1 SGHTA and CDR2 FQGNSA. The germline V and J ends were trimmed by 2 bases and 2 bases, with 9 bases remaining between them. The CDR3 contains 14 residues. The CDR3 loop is CASSLRGINYGYTF. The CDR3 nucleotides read TGTGCCAGCAGCTTACGGGGAATCAACTATGGCTACACCTTC.

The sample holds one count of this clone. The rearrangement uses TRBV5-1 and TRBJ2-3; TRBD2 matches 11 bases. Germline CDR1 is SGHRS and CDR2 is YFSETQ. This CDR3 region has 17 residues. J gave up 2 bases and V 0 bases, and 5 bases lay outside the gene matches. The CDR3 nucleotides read TGCGCCAGCAGCTTGGGTGGGACTAGCGGCCTCACAGATACGCAGTATTTT. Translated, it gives CASSLGGTSGLTDTQYF.

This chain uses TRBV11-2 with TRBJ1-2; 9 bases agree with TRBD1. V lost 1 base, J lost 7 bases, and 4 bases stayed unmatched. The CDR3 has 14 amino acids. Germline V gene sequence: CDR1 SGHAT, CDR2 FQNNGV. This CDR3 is CASSLGQGEGGYTF. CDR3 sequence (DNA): TGTGCCAGCAGCTTAGGACAGGGGGAGGGTGGCTACACCTTC.

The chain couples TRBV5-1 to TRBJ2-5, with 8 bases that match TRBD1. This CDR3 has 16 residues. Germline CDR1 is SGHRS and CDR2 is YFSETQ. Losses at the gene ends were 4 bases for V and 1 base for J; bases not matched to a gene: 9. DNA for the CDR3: TGCGCCAGCAGCAAAAACACAGGGGGGCCCCAAGAGACCCAGTACTTC. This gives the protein CASSKNTGGPQETQYF.